The 30 T cell receptor beta chains below all came from one sample that was sequenced in a study of blood T cell repertoires in COVID-19. TCRdb's table, derived via immunoSEQ multiplex PCR, lists solely in-frame clones and lacks some. The repertoire holds approximately 290,000 clones, over 75% seen once, with 0.85% to 0.9% in the top ten. The sample comprised peripheral blood. Source of these receptors: a human donor with COVID-19, enrolled during active disease. The donor label of this sample is uncertain.

This clone has just one count. The chain combines TRBV25-1 with TRBJ2-5; TRBD2 matches at 8 bases. This CDR3 contains 13 residues. The junction had 5 bases not matched to a gene; V was cut back by 6 bases and J by 5 bases. The germline gives CDR1 MGHDK, CDR2 SYGVNS. CDR3 protein: CASRPGGRETQYF. DNA of the CDR3: TGTGCCAGCAGGCCGGGAGGGCGGGAGACCCAGTACTTC.

The CDR3 DNA follows: TGTGCCAGCAGCGTAGCTGAGGGAGGTAGCACCGGGGAGCTGTTTTTT. Protein: CASSVAEGGSTGELFF. This chain links TRBV9 with TRBJ2-2, with D possibly TRBD2 on 6 matching bases. Trimming took 0 bases from V and 4 from J, leaving 13 bases between them. The CDR3 has 16 amino acids. The germline CDR1 and CDR2 sequences are SGDLS and YYNGEE.

In this sample, this clone turned up once. The chain couples TRBV11-1 to TRBJ1-1; tentative D call: TRBD1 (6 bases). Germline loops: CDR1 SGHAT, CDR2 FQDESV (reference sequence). V lost 5 bases and J lost 0, with 13 bases in between. The CDR3 runs to 15 residues. The CDR3 spells CASSTPRGLNTEAFF. Written as DNA, the CDR3 is TGTGCCAGCAGCACCCCAAGGGGGTTGAACACTGAAGCTTTCTTT.

This chain connects TRBV7-3 to TRBJ2-1; 8 bases match TRBD1. J lost 3 bases, V lost 4 bases, and 5 bases had no gene match. Germline CDR1 reads SGHTA; CDR2 reads FQGTGA. CDR3 length: 15 amino acids. The CDR3, as DNA: TGTGCCAGCAGCTCAGGGACAGGAAACTACAATGAGCAGTTCTTC. Translation: CASSSGTGNYNEQFF.

CDR3 region: CASSLQGTSGRGVRNEQFF. CDR3 in DNA: TGTGCCAGCAGCTTACAGGGGACTAGCGGGAGAGGGGTCCGGAATGAGCAGTTCTTC. This rearrangement joins TRBV7-8 to TRBJ2-1; 14 bases line up with TRBD2. V lost 2 bases, J lost 7 bases, and 13 bases stayed unmatched. From germline, CDR1 is SGHVS and CDR2 FQNEAQ. This CDR3 has 19 residues. Variable domain in full (rest from reference TRBV7-8 and TRBJ2-1): GAGVSQSPRYKVAKRGQDVALRCDPISGHVSLFWYQQALGQGPEFLTYFQNEAQLDKSGLPSDRFFAERPEGSVSTLKIQRTQQEDSAVYLCASSLQGTSGRGVRNEQFFGPGTRLTVL.

This chain links TRBV4-1 with TRBJ2-7, with 9 bases lining up with TRBD1. The V segment lost 4 bases and the J segment 4 bases; nucleotides outside the gene matches: 8. This CDR3 region has 15 residues. The V gene's germline CDR1 is MGHRA and CDR2 YSYEKL. The CDR3 spells CASSRGDREGYEQYF. In DNA, the CDR3 is TGCGCCAGCAGCCGAGGGGACAGGGAGGGATACGAGCAGTACTTC.

This rearrangement joins TRBV5-1 to TRBJ2-6; the D is unclear. Per germline, CDR1 SGHRS and CDR2 YFSETQ. Trimming removed 4 bases from V and 3 bases from J, with 8 bases in between. The CDR3 spans 14 residues. The CDR3: CASSLDGGANVLTF. CDR3 DNA sequence: TGCGCCAGCAGCCTGGACGGTGGGGCCAACGTCCTGACTTTC.

This clone was observed a few times. The chain uses TRBV3-1 (or the pseudogene TRBV3-2) and TRBJ1-2; possibly TRBD1 for D (6 bases). Trimming pared 3 bases from V and 4 bases from J, leaving 15 bases between. There are 15 residues in the CDR3. Germline V CDR1 and CDR2: LGHDT, YNNKEL (reference sequence). The CDR3 DNA follows: TGTGCCAGCAGCCAGGCCGGGGGGCTGGGCTATGGCTACACCTTC. Its translation is CASSQAGGLGYGYTF.

V usage is TRBV15 and J usage is TRBJ1-1; TRBD1 is a possible D gene (6 bases). This CDR3 region has 14 residues. Germline lookup yields CDR1 LNHNV and CDR2 YYDKDF (reference sequence). The V gene lost 0 bases and the J gene lost 8 bases, with 13 bases spanning the gap. This chain's CDR3 is CATSRDGTHNEAFF. Written as DNA, the CDR3 is TGTGCCACCAGCAGAGACGGGACACATAACGAAGCTTTCTTT.

The chain is built from TRBV3-1 (or the pseudogene TRBV3-2) and TRBJ1-3, with D tentatively TRBD1 (5 bases). V lost 0 bases and J lost 0, with 12 bases in between. The CDR3 extends over 17 amino acids. Looked up from germline, CDR1 is LGHDT and CDR2 is YNNKEL (reference sequence). In DNA, the CDR3 is TGTGCCAGCAGCCAAGAGTCAAGGGGATTCTCTGGAAACACCATATATTTT. Translating gives CASSQESRGFSGNTIYF.

This clone appeared a single time. This chain connects TRBV19 to TRBJ1-5; D possibly corresponds to TRBD1 (5 bases). CDR3 length equals 15 residues. Per germline, CDR1 LNHDA and CDR2 SQIVND (reference sequence). Trimming left V 2 bases short and J 1 base short, with 9 bases between. CDR3 amino acids: CASSITRVSNQPQHF. DNA of the CDR3: TGTGCCAGTAGTATAACCAGGGTAAGCAATCAGCCCCAGCATTTT.

The V call is TRBV7-8, the J call TRBJ2-3; 11 nucleotides match TRBD2. V lost 5 bases to trimming and J lost 0 bases; unmatched junction nucleotides: 4. Germline CDR1 and CDR2: SGHVS and FQNEAQ. The CDR3 contains 16 residues. CDR3 protein: CASSPWTSGSTDTQYF. The DNA of the CDR3 is TGTGCCAGCAGCCCTTGGACTAGCGGGAGCACAGATACGCAGTATTTT. The whole variable domain, filled in from reference TRBV7-8 and TRBJ2-3, reads GAGVSQSPRYKVAKRGQDVALRCDPISGHVSLFWYQQALGQGPEFLTYFQNEAQLDKSGLPSDRFFAERPEGSVSTLKIQRTQQEDSAVYLCASSPWTSGSTDTQYFGPGTRLTVL.

V usage is TRBV19 and J usage is TRBJ2-6, with 8 nucleotides matching TRBD1. Germline-derived CDR1 and CDR2 are LNHDA and SQIVND (reference sequence). The CDR3 is made up of 16 amino acids. V was pared by 9 bases and J by 0 bases, with 7 bases of the junction left unmatched. The CDR3 spells CASQGTGPSGANVLTF. The CDR3 bases are TGTGCCAGCCAAGGGACAGGCCCCTCTGGGGCCAACGTCCTGACTTTC.

The chain combines TRBV3-1 (or the pseudogene TRBV3-2) with TRBJ2-7; D is possibly TRBD2 (5 bases). The germline gives CDR1 LGHDT, CDR2 YNNKEL (reference sequence). V was cut by 2 bases and J by 6 bases, with 17 bases left in between. The CDR3 is 15 amino acids. The CDR3 region is CASSQFLGRGGEQYF. In nucleotides, the CDR3 is TGTGCCAGCAGCCAATTTCTGGGAAGAGGAGGCGAGCAGTACTTC.

This chain uses TRBV2 with TRBJ1-5; no definite D call. Trimming took off 3 bases at V and 6 bases at J, with 6 bases between the two ends. Germline V lookup: CDR1 SNHLY, CDR2 FYNNEI. There are 12 residues in the CDR3. The CDR3 nucleotides read TGTGCCAGCAGTGAGGAGGGTCAGCCCCAGCATTTT. Amino acids: CASSEEGQPQHF.

The gene calls are TRBV2 and TRBJ1-5; weak D call: TRBD1 (5 bases). Per germline, CDR1 SNHLY and CDR2 FYNNEI. The CDR3 is 14 residues long. The germline V and J ends were trimmed by 2 bases and 5 bases, with 10 bases remaining between them. The CDR3 DNA sequence: TGTGCCAGCAGTGAACGCCAGGGCCATCAGCCCCAGCATTTT. Its protein is CASSERQGHQPQHF.

The rearrangement links TRBV28 to TRBJ1-1, with TRBD1 as a possible D gene (6 bases). The germline gives CDR1 MDHEN, CDR2 SYDVKM. V was shortened by 2 bases and J by 1 base, with 8 bases between the two germline ends. The CDR3 length is 14 residues. CDR3 bases: TGTGCCAGCAGTTTAATAGGGGGGAACACTGAAGCTTTCTTT. The encoded protein is CASSLIGGNTEAFF.

This clone occurred a few times. The chain has TRBV19 and TRBJ1-4; perhaps TRBD1 as D (6 bases). CDR3 length: 15 amino acids. V was cut by 3 bases and J by 3 bases, with 11 bases left in between. Germline V gene data show CDR1 as LNHDA and CDR2 as SQIVND (reference sequence). The CDR3 is CASSIRRGSNEKLFF. For the CDR3, the DNA is TGTGCCAGTAGTATTCGCAGGGGATCTAATGAAAAACTGTTTTTT.

The rearrangement links TRBV5-1 to TRBJ2-2, with D possibly matching TRBD2 (5 bases). The CDR3 spans 17 residues. Germline V gene data show CDR1 as SGHRS and CDR2 as YFSETQ. V was pared by 0 bases and J by 4 bases, with 16 bases between. CDR3 loop: CASSLAVASRPTGELFF. The DNA of the CDR3 is TGCGCCAGCAGCTTGGCCGTCGCTAGCCGGCCCACCGGGGAGCTGTTTTTT. Drawing the rest from reference TRBV5-1 and TRBJ2-2, the complete variable domain is KAGVTQTPRYLIKTRGQQVTLSCSPISGHRSVSWYQQTPGQGLQFLFEYFSETQRNKGNFPGRFSGRQFSNSRSEMNVSTLELGDSALYLCASSLAVASRPTGELFFGEGSRLTVL.

This clone was counted once. The rearrangement links TRBV5-5 to TRBJ1-2; perhaps TRBD1 as D (5 bases). The CDR3 covers 14 residues. The germline V and J ends were trimmed by 4 bases and 3 bases, with 13 bases remaining between them. Looked up from germline, CDR1 is SGHKS and CDR2 is YYEKEE (reference sequence). This chain's CDR3 is CASSPGRGDYGYTF. In nucleotides, the CDR3 is TGTGCCAGCAGCCCCGGGAGGGGAGACTATGGCTACACCTTC.

V is TRBV28 and J is TRBJ2-5; TRBD1 agrees at 8 bases. Germline-derived CDR1 and CDR2 are MDHEN and SYDVKM. This CDR3 has 15 amino acids. Unmatched junction bases numbered 6, after V lost 5 bases and J lost 1 base. This chain's CDR3 is CASSRSGTGQETQYF. The DNA of the CDR3 is TGTGCCAGCAGTCGTTCCGGGACAGGCCAAGAGACCCAGTACTTC.

J is TRBJ2-5 and V is TRBV6-2 or TRBV6-3; D is perhaps TRBD1 (5 bases). The ends were cut back, 6 bases at V and 9 bases at J, with 17 bases in the middle. Germline lookup yields CDR1 MNHEY and CDR2 SVGEGT. This CDR3 region has 13 residues. The CDR3 loop reads CASSNPVRVAQYF. The CDR3 DNA sequence: TGTGCCAGCAGCAACCCAGTCAGGGTGGCCCAGTACTTC.

The rearrangement links TRBV28 to TRBJ1-2, with D tentatively TRBD1 (5 bases). With 6 bases removed from V and 8 bases from J, the gap between germline ends came to 16 bases. This CDR3 has 13 residues. CDR1 and CDR2 from the germline V gene are MDHEN and SYDVKM. The CDR3 DNA is TGTGCCAGCAGCCCAGTCAGGGTGGGAGGCTACACCTTC. Translation: CASSPVRVGGYTF.

This chain connects TRBV18 to TRBJ1-1; D is undetermined. The germline gives CDR1 KGHSH, CDR2 LQKENI. This CDR3 spans 13 amino acids. V was pared by 1 base and J by 6 bases, with 9 bases between. CDR3: CASSPRSGSEAFF. CDR3 bases: TGTGCCAGCTCACCACGATCGGGGTCTGAAGCTTTCTTT.

The chain is built from TRBV3-1 (or the pseudogene TRBV3-2) and TRBJ2-5, with TRBD2 as a possible D gene (5 bases). The CDR3 has 15 amino acids. Trimming cost V 0 bases and J 3 bases, with 11 bases left between them. Germline V gene lookup returns CDR1 LGHDT and CDR2 YNNKEL (reference sequence). CDR3 coding DNA: TGTGCCAGCAGCCAAGATCCGGACTCCAAAGAGACCCAGTACTTC. Its translation: CASSQDPDSKETQYF.

J is TRBJ1-2 and V is TRBV3-1 (or the pseudogene TRBV3-2); no clear D gene. The CDR3 length is 14 residues. Between the trimmed V and J ends, which lost 0 bases and 8 bases, there was a span of 13 bases. The germline CDR1 and CDR2 sequences are LGHDT and YNNKEL (reference sequence). CDR3 sequence: CASSQDPGRSGYTF. The CDR3, as DNA: TGTGCCAGCAGCCAAGATCCGGGTCGTAGCGGCTACACCTTC.

The gene calls are TRBV10-3 and TRBJ1-6; a weak D match, TRBD1 (6 bases). Germline V gene sequence: CDR1 ENHRY, CDR2 SYGVKD. V shed 7 bases and J shed 7 bases, with 14 bases lying between them. The CDR3 is 14 residues long. The CDR3 DNA reads as TGTGCCATCACGGACAGCGAGTCAAATTCACCCCTCCACTTT. The encoded protein is CAITDSESNSPLHF.

V is TRBV14 and J is TRBJ1-5, with D hard to call. V gave up 2 bases and J gave up 6 bases, with 11 bases separating them. The CDR3 loop spans 14 amino acids. CDR1 SGHDN and CDR2 FVKESK come from the germline V gene. The CDR3 DNA reads as TGTGCCAGCAGCCAATATCACAGCCTTCAGCCCCAGCATTTT. Residues: CASSQYHSLQPQHF.

The chain links TRBV28 to TRBJ2-7; 8 nucleotides line up with TRBD2. CDR3 length: 14 amino acids. V was clipped by 7 bases and J by 5 bases; unmatched bases: 10. Germline CDR1 and CDR2: MDHEN and SYDVKM. The DNA for the CDR3 is TGTGCCAGCACCCGGGCGGGGGGCGCCGACGAGCAGTACTTC. Its protein is CASTRAGGADEQYF.

This clone was observed once. The rearrangement joins TRBV28 to TRBJ1-6; tentatively, D is TRBD1 (6 bases). Germline CDR1 and CDR2: MDHEN and SYDVKM. V lost 3 bases to trimming and J lost 9 bases, with 24 bases between them. CDR3 length: 18 amino acids. CDR3 loop: CASSFPSGRDIRGSPLHF. DNA of the CDR3: TGTGCCAGCAGTTTCCCTTCTGGCAGGGACATCCGGGGTTCACCCCTCCACTTT.